Reported below is one TCR beta chain. With V trimmed by 6 bases and J by 5 bases, 10 bases remained unmatched. The germline V gene encodes CDR1 SNHLY and CDR2 FYNNEI. This CDR3 contains 15 residues. These data come from a study of patients and donors after allogeneic stem cell transplantation. MiXCR, applied by TCRdb to the RT-PCR reads, yields one record per CDR3 protein. The table records 100,000 to 130,000 distinct CDR3 sequences, 35% of them present only once. The source material was blood, either unsorted or a sorted T cell fraction (not recorded which). The rearrangement joins TRBV2 to TRBJ2-1; 7 bases match TRBD2. The TCR comes from a human donor who was either an allogeneic HSCT recipient or a stem cell or donor lymphocyte infusion donor (not recorded which). It is not recorded whose cells these are; they may come from a transplant donor. The CDR3 DNA is TGTGCCAGCAGATTAGCGGGCCTCGCGAACAATGAGCAGTTCTTC. It translates to CASRLAGLANNEQFF.